Below are 23 T cell receptor beta chains sequenced from a single sample in a study of multiple sclerosis patients with progressive multifocal leukoencephalopathy. The assay was immunoSEQ multiplex PCR, and TCRdb's table has in-frame clones only and misses some. The sample lists fewer than 35,000 clones; 89% were seen once. Time point of the sample: before natalizumab initiation. Input material: PBMCs. These receptors came from a human donor with multiple sclerosis.

This chain connects TRBV6-5 to TRBJ1-4; unclear D gene. This CDR3 contains 15 residues. Germline CDR1 MNHEY, CDR2 SVGAGI. V was pared by 0 bases and J by 0 bases, with 5 bases between. CDR3 sequence (DNA): TGTGCCAGCAGTTACTCTTCTGCAACTAATGAAAAACTGTTTTTT. Translation gives CASSYSSATNEKLFF.

V and J are TRBV18 and TRBJ2-5; unclear D gene. The J call could be wrong; TRBJ2-7 is a better fit for the DNA end. The CDR3 is made up of 14 amino acids. CDR1 and CDR2 from the germline V gene are KGHSH and LQKENI. For the CDR3, the DNA is TGTGCCAGCTCACCACCGGCCCACTTCTACGAGCAGTACTTC. Its translation is CASSPPAHFYEQYF.

This chain connects TRBV28 to TRBJ1-1; a possible D gene is TRBD1 (5 bases). The V end lost 11 bases, the J end lost 4 bases, and 17 bases lay between the germline ends. From germline, CDR1 is MDHEN and CDR2 SYDVKM. CDR3 length: 13 residues. The CDR3 coding sequence is TGTGCCTCCAAGGGGTCCCCCATCACTGAAGCTTTCTTT. Translating it yields CASKGSPITEAFF. Combining the CDR3 with reference TRBV28 and TRBJ1-1 gives the whole variable domain DVKVTQSSRYLVKRTGEKVFLECVQDMDHENMFWYRQDPGLGLRLIYFSYDVKMKEKGDIPEGYSVSREKKERFSLILESASTNQTSMYLCASKGSPITEAFFGQGTRLTVV.

The chain links TRBV7-9 to TRBJ2-2; the match to TRBD2 covers 7 bases. Losses at the gene ends were 4 bases for V and 7 bases for J; bases not matched to a gene: 12. The CDR3 length is 16 residues. Germline V gene lookup returns CDR1 SEHNR and CDR2 FQNEAQ (reference sequence). This CDR3 is CASSYLLAGVVGELFF. The CDR3 DNA reads TGTGCCAGCAGCTACCTTCTTGCGGGAGTTGTCGGGGAGCTGTTTTTT.

The CDR3 nucleotides are TGTGCCAGCAGCTCGCCCGCCCCGGGCACTGAAGCTTTCTTT. This encodes CASSSPAPGTEAFF. The chain uses TRBV5-4 and TRBJ1-1, with D unclear. This CDR3 spans 14 amino acids. Looked up from germline, CDR1 is SGHNT and CDR2 is YYREEE (reference sequence). Trimming removed 3 bases at V and 4 bases at J, with 13 bases between.

The chain is built from TRBV29-1 and TRBJ1-1; 7 bases are a match to TRBD1. CDR1 and CDR2 from the germline V gene are SQVTM and ANQGSEA. V lost 1 base and J lost 4; bases outside the gene matches: 6. The CDR3 consists of 14 residues. CDR3 nucleotide sequence: TGCAGCGTTGAAGGACAGGGACTGTTCACTGAAGCTTTCTTT. Encoded protein: CSVEGQGLFTEAFF.

This chain's CDR3 is CASRGGGYEQYF. The CDR3 coding sequence is TGTGCCAGCAGGGGTGGGGGCTACGAGCAGTACTTC. The chain links TRBV2 to TRBJ2-7; either TRBD1 or TRBD2 may supply D (5 bases each). CDR1 and CDR2 (germline): SNHLY, FYNNEI. The CDR3 loop spans 12 amino acids. V lost 6 bases and J lost 3, with 9 bases in between.

CDR3 DNA sequence: TGTGCCAGCAGCCGAACCATGATCTCGGGTCTGGACAATGAGCAGTTCTTC. This translates into CASSRTMISGLDNEQFF. The V gene is TRBV11-1, the J gene TRBJ2-1; D unresolved. V shed 5 bases and J shed 5 bases, with 22 bases lying between them. CDR3 length: 17 amino acids. CDR1 is SGHAT and CDR2 is FQDESV in the germline V gene (reference sequence). Looking up the rest from reference TRBV11-1 and TRBJ2-1 gives the full variable domain: EAEVAQSPRYKITEKSQAVAFWCDPISGHATLYWYRQILGQGPELLVQFQDESVVDDSQLPKDRFSAERLKGVDSTLKIQPAELGDSAMYLCASSRTMISGLDNEQFFGPGTRLTVL.

V is TRBV6-5 and J is TRBJ1-5; a possible D gene is TRBD1 (5 bases). V lost 6 bases, J lost 4 bases, and 10 bases lay in between. From germline, CDR1 is MNHEY and CDR2 SVGAGI. The length of the CDR3 is 13 residues. DNA of the CDR3: TGTGCCAGCAGCCCTGGGGGGAATCAGCCCCAGCATTTT. Translating gives CASSPGGNQPQHF.

This clone was detected only a few times. The chain combines TRBV2 with TRBJ2-2; D unresolved. The germline V and J ends were trimmed by 4 bases and 2 bases, with 14 bases remaining between them. CDR1 and CDR2 from the germline V gene are SNHLY and FYNNEI. This CDR3 region has 16 residues. Here the CDR3 reads CASSGFISPNTGELFF. DNA of the CDR3: TGTGCCAGCAGTGGATTTATTTCCCCTAACACCGGGGAGCTGTTTTTT.

With respect to this clone: The sample carries other DNA sequences with the same CDR3. The rearrangement links TRBV30 to TRBJ2-2, with unresolved D. The CDR3 sequence is 14 residues long. Trimming left V 0 bases short and J 5 bases short, with 10 bases between. Germline CDR1 reads GTSNPN; CDR2 reads SVGIG (reference sequence). The chain's CDR3 is CAWSVGTSTGELFF. In DNA, the CDR3 is TGTGCCTGGAGTGTGGGAACGTCAACCGGGGAGCTGTTTTTT. Full variable domain (missing parts from reference TRBV30 and TRBJ2-2): SQTIHQWPATLVQPVGSPLSLECTVEGTSNPNLYWYRQAAGRGLQLLFYSVGIGQISSEVPQNLSASRPQDRQFILSSKKLLLSDSGFYLCAWSVGTSTGELFFGEGSRLTVL.

With respect to this clone: Relative to the germline gene, one junction end is altered; a read error may explain this. The V and J genes are TRBV30 and TRBJ2-7, with 7 bases aligning to TRBD2. Germline-derived CDR1 and CDR2 are GTSNPN and SVGIG (reference sequence). The CDR3 has 11 amino acids. The CDR3 protein is CAWSLRTRIYF. The CDR3 DNA reads as TGTGCCTGGAGTCTCAGGACTAGAATCTATTTC.

On this clone: The same CDR3 also results from other DNA sequences found in this sample. The V and J genes are TRBV18 and TRBJ1-5; D might be TRBD1 (5 bases). Germline-derived CDR1 and CDR2 are KGHSH and LQKENI. V gave up 4 bases and J gave up 7 bases, with 14 bases separating them. This CDR3 has 14 amino acids. CDR3 protein: CASSHGQGRQPQHF. The CDR3 nucleotides read TGTGCCAGCTCACACGGGCAGGGACGGCAGCCCCAGCATTTT.

This clone was recorded once. The chain combines TRBV7-8 with TRBJ2-7, with 13 bases aligning to TRBD2. The J segment lost 0 bases and the V segment lost 1 base, leaving 9 bases of the junction unmatched. This CDR3 contains 19 residues. CDR1 is SGHVS, CDR2 FQNEAQ, per germline. CDR3 coding DNA: TGTGCCAGCAGCTTAGACCCGGGACTAGCGGGAAGCCTCTCCTACGAGCAGTACTTC. Translation gives CASSLDPGLAGSLSYEQYF. Full variable domain (rest looked up from reference TRBV7-8 and TRBJ2-7): GAGVSQSPRYKVAKRGQDVALRCDPISGHVSLFWYQQALGQGPEFLTYFQNEAQLDKSGLPSDRFFAERPEGSVSTLKIQRTQQEDSAVYLCASSLDPGLAGSLSYEQYFGPGTRLTVT.

The V call is TRBV28, the J call TRBJ1-6; 9 bases are shared with TRBD1. The CDR3 has 14 residues. CDR1 is MDHEN, CDR2 SYDVKM, per germline. Trimming cost V 6 bases and J 9 bases; bases outside gene matches: 6. CDR3 nucleotides: TGTGCCAGCAGCCCTTCGACAGGGGGTTCACCCCTCCACTTT. This translates into CASSPSTGGSPLHF.

The CDR3 bases are TGTGCCAGCAGCTTGGACGGGAGGGCCGATGAGCAGTTCTTC. Its protein product is CASSLDGRADEQFF. V gene TRBV5-4 combines with J gene TRBJ2-1; 8 bases are shared with TRBD2. V was pared by 0 bases and J by 8 bases, with 4 bases of the junction left unmatched. Germline CDR1 is SGHNT and CDR2 is YYREEE (reference sequence). This CDR3 contains 14 residues.

A few counts support this clone. The V and J genes are TRBV27 and TRBJ2-2; no clear D. The CDR3 has 14 amino acids. Germline-derived CDR1 and CDR2 are MNHEY and SMNVEV (reference sequence). V dropped 7 bases and J dropped 6 bases, with 15 bases sitting between them. CDR3 bases: TGTGCCAGCAAAAACGGGTACTTCCCCGGGGAGCTGTTTTTT. It codes for CASKNGYFPGELFF.

The V gene is TRBV5-4, the J gene TRBJ2-1; TRBD1 might be the D (6 bases). Trimming stripped 0 bases from V and 9 bases from J, with 7 bases between. The CDR3 has 12 amino acids. Germline CDR1 SGHNT, CDR2 YYREEE (reference sequence). CDR3 loop: CASSLGGGEQFF. The DNA of the CDR3 is TGTGCCAGCAGCTTGGGAGGGGGTGAGCAGTTCTTC.

The CDR3 loop reads CASSFGSGVHGYTF. The CDR3 bases are TGTGCCAGCAGCTTTGGCTCAGGGGTACATGGCTACACCTTC. This chain uses TRBV5-6 with TRBJ1-2, with a possible D match to TRBD1 (6 bases). The CDR3 consists of 14 residues. Germline CDR1 reads SGHDT; CDR2 reads YYEEEE. The ends were cut back, 2 bases at V and 6 bases at J, with 14 bases in the middle.

The V call is TRBV5-1, the J call TRBJ2-6, with no clear D. Germline lookup yields CDR1 SGHRS and CDR2 YFSETQ. Trimming removed 0 bases from V and 1 base from J, with 5 bases in between. The CDR3 has 15 residues. The CDR3 protein is CASSLGGSGANVLTF. The CDR3 DNA follows: TGCGCCAGCAGCTTGGGCGGTTCTGGGGCCAACGTCCTGACTTTC.

This clone was counted between two and nine times. V gene TRBV7-9 combines with J gene TRBJ1-1; TRBD1 might be the D (5 bases). The CDR3 is 14 residues long. The V end was cut by 2 bases, the J end by 3 bases, with 10 bases between. Germline CDR1 and CDR2: SEHNR and FQNEAQ (reference sequence). In nucleotides, the CDR3 is TGTGCCAGCAGCTTAAGCGGGGGGGACACTGAAGCTTTCTTT. Residues: CASSLSGGDTEAFF.

DNA for the CDR3: TGTGCCAGCAGTACCGGGACAGATTTGAACACTGAAGCTTTCTTT. It codes for CASSTGTDLNTEAFF. This rearrangement joins TRBV2 to TRBJ1-1, with 7 bases that match TRBD1. With V trimmed by 5 bases and J by 0 bases, 6 bases remained unmatched. Germline V lookup: CDR1 SNHLY, CDR2 FYNNEI. The CDR3 extends over 15 amino acids.

This clone was seen once. The chain employs TRBV25-1 and TRBJ1-2; 8 nucleotides match TRBD1. The CDR3 covers 13 residues. Germline V gene data show CDR1 as MGHDK and CDR2 as SYGVNS. The junction had 10 bases not matched to a gene; V was cut back by 9 bases and J by 7 bases. CDR3: CASKKGQGAGYTF. The CDR3 region has the DNA TGTGCCAGTAAAAAAGGACAGGGTGCTGGCTACACCTTC.